This TCR beta chain came from a study of blood T cells in healthy people across ages. Study-level findings and limits: The diversity estimates, figures obtained from one million T cells, were considered underestimates.

With a J-beta primer mix and a sample-barcoded 5' primer, a second PCR ran roughly 6 to 11 cycles. Each cDNA molecule was tagged by a template-switch adaptor with 12 random nucleotides. TCRdb fed the 5' RACE reads into MiXCR, producing one record per CDR3 protein. The table has about 1.8 million distinct CDR3 sequences, around half seen once. Per the germline V gene, CDR1 is SNHLY and CDR2 is FYNNEI. The CDR3 totals 14 residues. After removal of 7 bases from V and 7 bases from J, the junction contained 7 bases not matched to a gene. As regards this clonotype: Its antigen remains unidentified.

Ranging in age from about 6 to 100, the donors were healthy Caucasian individuals from Russia. Specimen: blood. This receptor was obtained from a woman aged 40 to 50 in good health. The chain couples TRBV2 to TRBJ1-5; 10 bases are a match to TRBD1. The CDR3 DNA is TGTGCCAGCAAGAACGACAGGGGGCGGCAGCCCCAGCATTTT. It yields the protein CASKNDRGRQPQHF.